These 14 T cell receptor beta chains were all obtained from the same sample, sequenced in a study of cytotoxic CD8 clonotypes in ibrutinib-treated CLL. Generated by immunoSEQ multiplex PCR, the TCRdb table keeps only in-frame clones and is missing some. This table has about 12,000 clones, 81% appearing once. This material consisted of PBMCs, taken at disease progression, from a patient treated with ibrutinib. Receptors originate from a human donor with chronic lymphocytic leukemia.

This clone was seen once. The gene calls are TRBV7-8 and TRBJ1-5; 8 nucleotides align to TRBD1. This CDR3 contains 18 residues. V shed 5 bases, J shed 4 bases, and the junction held 16 bases outside the gene matches. Germline assignment: CDR1 SGHVS and CDR2 FQNEAQ. The CDR3: CASSPRIVDRGGNQPQHF. CDR3 nucleotide sequence: TGTGCCAGCAGCCCGAGGATTGTCGACAGGGGAGGAAATCAGCCCCAGCATTTT.

This chain links TRBV11-2 with TRBJ1-1; the D gene is possibly TRBD1 (5 bases). V was cut by 7 bases and J by 5 bases, with 17 bases left in between. Germline V CDR1 and CDR2: SGHAT, FQNNGV. The CDR3 loop spans 14 amino acids. The CDR3 spells CASNQMVRGTEAFF. The DNA for the CDR3 is TGTGCCAGCAACCAGATGGTCCGGGGGACTGAAGCTTTCTTT.

This sequence joins TRBV6-6 and TRBJ2-1, with 12 bases aligning to TRBD2. This CDR3 comprises 14 residues. In germline, CDR1 is MNHNY, CDR2 SVGAGI (reference sequence). The V gene end was trimmed by 6 bases and the J gene end by 8 bases; junction bases not matched to a gene: 5. The chain's CDR3 is CASSSTSGSYEQFF. CDR3 nucleotides: TGTGCCAGCAGCTCGACTAGCGGGAGTTATGAGCAGTTCTTC.

The J gene is TRBJ2-7, the V gene TRBV7-9, with 7 bases aligning to TRBD1. This CDR3 spans 15 amino acids. V shed 4 bases, J shed 2 bases, and the junction held 8 bases outside the gene matches. Germline V gene lookup returns CDR1 SEHNR and CDR2 FQNEAQ (reference sequence). CDR3: CASSSKTGTTYEQYF. The DNA of the CDR3 is TGTGCCAGCAGCTCCAAGACAGGGACGACCTACGAGCAGTACTTC.

The chain recombines TRBV14 with TRBJ1-4; 9 bases are shared with TRBD1. The germline V gene encodes CDR1 SGHDN and CDR2 FVKESK. The CDR3 sequence is 15 residues long. With V trimmed by 4 bases and J by 5 bases, 5 bases remained unmatched. CDR3 loop: CASSLRTGANEKLFF. The CDR3 coding sequence is TGTGCCAGCAGCCTACGGACAGGGGCAAATGAAAAACTGTTTTTT.

This chain uses TRBV7-2 with TRBJ2-1; 11 bases line up with TRBD2. The CDR3 consists of 14 residues. Germline V gene data show CDR1 as SGHTA and CDR2 as FQGNSA. Unmatched junction bases numbered 3, after V lost 2 bases and J lost 9 bases. CDR3 in amino acids: CASSLMTSGVEQFF. CDR3 nucleotides: TGTGCCAGCAGCTTAATGACTAGCGGGGTTGAGCAGTTCTTC.

The J gene is TRBJ1-2, the V gene TRBV19, with D unclear. Trimming cost V 5 bases and J 0 bases, with 13 bases left between them. The V gene's germline CDR1 is LNHDA and CDR2 SQIVND (reference sequence). The CDR3 runs 15 residues. In nucleotides, the CDR3 is TGTGCCAGTAGTGCAGACCGAACTTCTAACTATGGCTACACCTTC. It specifies CASSADRTSNYGYTF.

The V and J genes are TRBV28 and TRBJ1-1; possibly TRBD1 for D (5 bases). CDR3 length equals 14 residues. Per the germline V gene, CDR1 is MDHEN and CDR2 is SYDVKM. V gave up 6 bases and J gave up 2 bases, with 13 bases separating them. The CDR3 sequence: CASSFGGENTEAFF. The CDR3 DNA reads as TGTGCCAGCAGCTTCGGGGGAGAAAACACTGAAGCTTTCTTT.

This rearrangement joins TRBV6-1 to TRBJ2-2; D gene ambiguous. V dropped 7 bases and J dropped 2 bases, with 11 bases sitting between them. The CDR3 loop spans 14 amino acids. Germline CDR1 and CDR2: MNHNS and SASEGT. The CDR3 coding sequence is TGTGCCAGCATGGGCCAGCCAAACACCGGGGAGCTGTTTTTT. Its protein is CASMGQPNTGELFF.

The chain is built from TRBV27 and TRBJ2-7, with 7 bases matching TRBD1. Germline lookup yields CDR1 MNHEY and CDR2 SMNVEV (reference sequence). V dropped 5 bases and J dropped 0; count of bases not matched to a gene: 4. This CDR3 comprises 14 residues. CDR3 in DNA: TGTGCCAGCAGTAAATACAGGGGCTCCTACGAGCAGTACTTC. Translating gives CASSKYRGSYEQYF.

This chain connects TRBV6-5 to TRBJ2-3; 8 nucleotides agree with TRBD2. CDR3 length equals 13 residues. Per germline, CDR1 MNHEY and CDR2 SVGAGI. V lost 5 bases, J lost 6 bases, and 4 bases stayed unmatched. CDR3 loop: CASSPREGDTQYF. CDR3 DNA: TGTGCCAGCAGTCCCCGGGAGGGGGATACGCAGTATTTT.

The chain employs TRBV29-1 and TRBJ2-1, with 10 nucleotides matching TRBD1. Trimming at V came to 7 bases and at J to 6 bases, leaving 9 bases not matched to a gene. Germline assignment: CDR1 SQVTM and CDR2 ANQGSEA. There are 14 residues in the CDR3. The CDR3 loop reads CSAGRRTGGNEQFF. The CDR3 DNA reads TGCAGCGCGGGAAGGAGGACAGGGGGCAATGAGCAGTTCTTC.

The V gene is TRBV11-1, the J gene TRBJ2-5; the match to TRBD1 covers 7 bases. Trimming removed 2 bases from V and 5 bases from J; junction bases left unmatched: 11. In germline, CDR1 is SGHAT, CDR2 FQDESV (reference sequence). CDR3 length equals 16 residues. In DNA, the CDR3 is TGTGCCAGCAGCTTACCTCAAAGGGGGCTCGGGGAGACCCAGTACTTC. Translation: CASSLPQRGLGETQYF.

The gene calls are TRBV10-1 and TRBJ2-3; D is possibly TRBD2 (5 bases). The germline V gene has CDR1 WNHNN and CDR2 SYGVQD (reference sequence). The CDR3 covers 15 residues. Trimming removed 2 bases at V and 0 bases at J, with 9 bases between. The DNA of the CDR3 is TGCGCCAGCAGTGAGACCACTAGTAGCACAGATACGCAGTATTTT. Protein sequence: CASSETTSSTDTQYF.